Listed below are T cell receptor beta chains from one sample, sequenced in a study of blood T cell repertoires in COVID-19. TCRdb keeps only in-frame clones here, not all; method: immunoSEQ multiplex PCR. Among about 210,000 clones listed, 81% were seen once. The sequencing input was PBMCs or T cells enriched from blood (not recorded which). The receptors were gathered from a woman between 45 and 65 years old with acute COVID-19. The CDR3 runs from the conserved cysteine through the conserved F or W. The order of the fields is CDR3 DNA, CDR3 protein, J gene, V gene, clone size, D gene. A D gene is named only where the DNA matches it firmly. Size is stated for part of the rows, as once, few or many counts, or as a class when the clone is expanded.

TGTGCCAGCAGGGACGGACAGCAGAATTCACCCCTCCACTTT CASRDGQQNSPLHF TRBJ1-6 TRBV27 . .
TGTGCCAGCAGTCGGCAGGCCCATAATTCACCCCTCCACTTT CASSRQAHNSPLHF TRBJ1-6 TRBV6-5 . .
TGTGCCAGCAGCTTGGTTGGGACAGGGGGTCGCTATGGCTACACCTTC CASSLVGTGGRYGYTF TRBJ1-2 TRBV5-6 . TRBD1
TGTGCCAGCTCACCAATGGGGGCTGAGAATTCACCCCTCCACTTT CASSPMGAENSPLHF TRBJ1-6 TRBV18 few .
TGTGCCAGCAGCTTAGAAGGCGGGGAAACAGATACGCAGTATTTT CASSLEGGETDTQYF TRBJ2-3 TRBV7-9 . .
TGCGCCAGCAGGGGAGATGGGGTTACCGGGGAGCTGTTTTTT CASRGDGVTGELFF TRBJ2-2 TRBV5-1 few .
TGTGCCAGCAGTTTCAGGGGCGTGGGGCAAGAGACCCAGTACTTC CASSFRGVGQETQYF TRBJ2-5 TRBV28 few .
TGCAGCGTTGCCCCGACAGGGGTCCCAAACACCGGGGAGCTGTTTTTT CSVAPTGVPNTGELFF TRBJ2-2 TRBV29-1 once TRBD1
TGTGCCAGTACCGACAGGGGTTACACTGAAGCTTTCTTT CASTDRGYTEAFF TRBJ1-1 TRBV25-1 . TRBD1
TGCGCCAGCAGGGAGTTGAGGGATATCCACTCCTACGAGCAGTACTTC CASRELRDIHSYEQYF TRBJ2-7 TRBV10-2 . .
TGTGCCAGCAGCTCTAAGGACAGGGTGCTAAGAGGCTACACCTTC CASSSKDRVLRGYTF TRBJ1-2 TRBV3-1/TRBV3-2 . TRBD1
TGTGCCAGCTCACCAGGACAGGGAGAGACCCAGTACTTC CASSPGQGETQYF TRBJ2-5 TRBV18 . TRBD1
TGTGCCAGCAGGCGGGGGGGTTCCTACAATGAGCAGTTCTTC CASRRGGSYNEQFF TRBJ2-1 TRBV6-5 once TRBD2
TGCGCCAGCAGCCAAGGTCTTGAAGCTTTCTTT CASSQGLEAFF TRBJ1-1 TRBV4-1 few .
TGTGCCAGCAGCTCGGTCAGAGGGGGCACTGAAGCTTTCTTT CASSSVRGGTEAFF TRBJ1-1 TRBV5-4 . .
TGCGCCAGCAGCCCCGTACAGGGCCTCTCTGGAAACACCATATATTTT CASSPVQGLSGNTIYF TRBJ1-3 TRBV5-1 . .
TGTGCCAGCTCACCACCGACTCTCTATGGCTACACCTTC CASSPPTLYGYTF TRBJ1-2 TRBV18 . .
TGTGCCAGCAGCTACGGAGCGGGAGGTACCTACGAGCAGTACTTC CASSYGAGGTYEQYF TRBJ2-7 TRBV5-4 few TRBD2
TGTGCCAGCACCCAAAGCGGGACTAGGGAGACCCAGTACTTC CASTQSGTRETQYF TRBJ2-5 TRBV7-2 . TRBD2
TGTGCCAGCAGTCGGGGTAGGGGAGGTCACACTGAAGCTTTCTTT CASSRGRGGHTEAFF TRBJ1-1 TRBV5-6 . .
TGTGCCAGTAGTACGGTGACAGGGTGGAATTCACCCCTCCACTTT CASSTVTGWNSPLHF TRBJ1-6 TRBV19 . TRBD1
TGCGCCAGCAGCCTGGGGGGGGAGCAGTTCTTC CASSLGGEQFF TRBJ2-1 TRBV4-3 . TRBD2
TGTGCCAGCAGCTTAGCAACAGGCGTGAACACTGAAGCTTTCTTT CASSLATGVNTEAFF TRBJ1-1 TRBV7-2 . .
TGTGCCAGCATTCGACAGGGAATGGGGTGGGGGGAGACCCAGTACTTC CASIRQGMGWGETQYF TRBJ2-5 TRBV2 . TRBD1
TGTGCCAGCAGCTTAGGTGCGGCGGGGCCTCGAGATACGCAGTATTTT CASSLGAAGPRDTQYF TRBJ2-3 TRBV11-2 . .
TGTGCCAGCAGCTTTTTCCGGGGGGGGCCAATGAACACTGAAGCTTTCTTT CASSFFRGGPMNTEAFF TRBJ1-1 TRBV11-2 few .
TGTGCCAGCAGTTTACTCACCGGGGAGCTGTTTTTT CASSLLTGELFF TRBJ2-2 TRBV28 . .
TGTGCCAGCAGTCGACAGGGGGTCTATGGCTACACCTTC CASSRQGVYGYTF TRBJ1-2 TRBV7-9 . TRBD1